This T cell receptor beta chain was captured by sequencing in a study of shared T cell receptors in the human thymus (dated by TCRdb to the early 2020s). Study-wide context: The study examined how the human thymus generates shared, self-reactive T-cell receptor alpha chains.

Preparation of the library involved the immunoSEQ multiplex PCR assay. Drawn from immuneACCESS, this table holds only the in-frame rearrangements with V and J called that TCRdb kept. Clones are partly lost; checked studies trace under half to an unresolved V gene and leave the rest unexplained. In this sample the table shows about 380,000 clones, approximately 95% of which occur a single time. The ten largest make up 0.02% of the sample. The table lists this clone with a few counts. The target of this receptor is not known. No qualities accompany the bases; no much larger clone lies one base away. The CDR3, cysteine through phenylalanine, is 13 amino acids long. Only the CDR3 region is kept as DNA, spanning 39 bases read in frame from base 1.

Sequencing input: thymocytes. This clonotype originated in a human donor. Rearrangement joined TRBV21-1 to TRBJ1-1. TRBV21-1 is a recognized pseudogene. The DNA sequence reads TGTGCCAGCCCCAGGCCACCTGGCGGTGAAGCTTTCTTT. It translates as CASPRPPGGEAFF.